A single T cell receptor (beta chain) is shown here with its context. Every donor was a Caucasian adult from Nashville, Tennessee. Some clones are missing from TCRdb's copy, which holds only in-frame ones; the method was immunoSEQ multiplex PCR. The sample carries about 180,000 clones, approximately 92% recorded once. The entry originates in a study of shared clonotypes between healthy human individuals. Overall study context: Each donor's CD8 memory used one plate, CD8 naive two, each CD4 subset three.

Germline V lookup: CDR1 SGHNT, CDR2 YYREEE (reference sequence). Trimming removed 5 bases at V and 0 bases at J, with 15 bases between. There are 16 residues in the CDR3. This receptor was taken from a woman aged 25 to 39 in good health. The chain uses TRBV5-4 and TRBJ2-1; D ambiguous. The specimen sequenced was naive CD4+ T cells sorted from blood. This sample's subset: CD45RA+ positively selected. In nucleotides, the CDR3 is TGTGCCAGCAGGCGCAATCCTTGGAGCTCCTACAATGAGCAGTTCTTC. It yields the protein CASRRNPWSSYNEQFF.